This TCR beta chain originates from a study of CD8+CD57+ T cells in acquired aplastic anemia. Study at large: The study obtained an average of 3.2 ug of DNA from sorted CD4+ and CD8+ cells. General study points: Roughly 31 was the count of CD8+ CDR3 sequences that patients shared with controls.

Genomic DNA acted as the template from which TCR beta VDJ combination and CDR3 sequence profiling were carried out. TCRdb itself ran the reads through MiXCR, one entry per CDR3 protein. The top ten clones hold 7% to 10% of a sample with about 240,000 distinct CDR3 sequences, approximately 45% of them seen once. Trimming removed 2 bases from V and 0 bases from J, with 20 bases in between. The CDR3 contains 20 residues. Germline loops: CDR1 PRHDT, CDR2 FYEKMQ (reference sequence). With regard to this clonotype: Its antigen is currently unknown.

Flow cytometry had shown expanded CD8+CD57+ cells in the patients chosen for sequencing. Patients were treatment-naive when blood was sampled. The receptor was derived from a human donor with aplastic anemia. This sequence joins TRBV13 and TRBJ2-6; D is possibly TRBD1 or TRBD2 (6 bases each). The material sequenced was sorted CD4+, CD8+, or CD8+CD57+ T cells (not recorded which) from PBMCs. CDR3 in amino acids: CASSLQGRTGLCSGANVLTF. CDR3 sequence (DNA): TGTGCCAGCAGCTTACAGGGGAGGACCGGGCTGTGCTCTGGGGCCAACGTCCTGACTTTC.